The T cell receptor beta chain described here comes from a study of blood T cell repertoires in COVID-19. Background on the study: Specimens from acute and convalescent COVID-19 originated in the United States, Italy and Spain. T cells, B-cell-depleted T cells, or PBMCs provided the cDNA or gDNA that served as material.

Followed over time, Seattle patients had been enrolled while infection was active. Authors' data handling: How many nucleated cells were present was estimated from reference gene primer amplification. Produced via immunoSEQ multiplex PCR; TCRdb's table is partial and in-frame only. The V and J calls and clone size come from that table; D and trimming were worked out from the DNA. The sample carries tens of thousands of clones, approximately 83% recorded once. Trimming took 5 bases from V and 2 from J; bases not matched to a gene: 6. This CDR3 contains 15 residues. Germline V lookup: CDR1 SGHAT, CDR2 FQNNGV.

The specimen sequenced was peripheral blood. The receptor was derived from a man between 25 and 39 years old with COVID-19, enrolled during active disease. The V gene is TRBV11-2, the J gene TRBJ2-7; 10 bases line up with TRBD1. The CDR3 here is CASSPPGTGAYEQYF. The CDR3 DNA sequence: TGTGCCAGCAGCCCGCCCGGGACAGGGGCCTACGAGCAGTACTTC.